A selection of T cell receptor beta chains follows, all from one sample in a study of blood T cell repertoires in COVID-19. Generated by immunoSEQ multiplex PCR, the TCRdb table keeps only in-frame clones and is missing some. The sample lists roughly 250,000 clones, around 85% seen once, with roughly 12% in the top ten. The sequenced sample was peripheral blood. These receptors originate from a woman in her thirties with COVID-19, enrolled during active disease. Each CDR3 is given with its conserved first and last residue. Each record gives: D gene, clone size, V gene, J gene, CDR3 protein, CDR3 DNA. The D gene is left open where the match is weak. Clone size is not always given. Where it is, it says once, few, many or a class for expanded clones.

D gene: TRBD2; clone size: -; V gene: TRBV6-6; J gene: TRBJ2-2; CDR3 protein: CASRPRTSGVPGELFF; CDR3 DNA: TGTGCCAGCAGGCCCCGGACTAGCGGGGTTCCCGGGGAGCTGTTTTTT
D gene: TRBD1; clone size: -; V gene: TRBV9; J gene: TRBJ2-3; CDR3 protein: CASSVRIRGSTDTQYF; CDR3 DNA: TGTGCCAGCAGCGTAAGGATCAGGGGGTCCACAGATACGCAGTATTTT
D gene: TRBD1; clone size: -; V gene: TRBV5-1; J gene: TRBJ2-1; CDR3 protein: CASAGTVSNNEQFF; CDR3 DNA: TGCGCCAGCGCCGGGACAGTCTCTAACAATGAGCAGTTCTTC
D gene: -; clone size: -; V gene: TRBV30; J gene: TRBJ2-2; CDR3 protein: CAWSAASGELFF; CDR3 DNA: TGTGCCTGGAGTGCAGCGTCCGGGGAGCTGTTTTTT
D gene: TRBD1; clone size: -; V gene: TRBV6-6; J gene: TRBJ2-1; CDR3 protein: CASRGQDEQFF; CDR3 DNA: TGTGCCAGCAGGGGACAGGATGAGCAGTTCTTC
D gene: TRBD1; clone size: -; V gene: TRBV2; J gene: TRBJ2-5; CDR3 protein: CASSENSETGEYF; CDR3 DNA: TGTGCCAGCAGTGAGAATTCCGAGACAGGGGAGTACTTC
D gene: -; clone size: -; V gene: TRBV18; J gene: TRBJ1-4; CDR3 protein: CASSPAFGEEDEKLFF; CDR3 DNA: TGTGCCAGCTCACCGGCGTTTGGGGAGGAGGACGAAAAACTGTTTTTT
D gene: TRBD1; clone size: -; V gene: TRBV19; J gene: TRBJ2-7; CDR3 protein: CASSDRTYEQYF; CDR3 DNA: TGTGCCAGTTCGGACAGGACATACGAGCAGTACTTC
D gene: -; clone size: -; V gene: TRBV7-9; J gene: TRBJ1-3; CDR3 protein: CASRGGSHSGNTIYF; CDR3 DNA: TGTGCCAGCAGGGGGGGGTCCCACTCTGGAAACACCATATATTTT
D gene: TRBD1; clone size: -; V gene: TRBV7-9; J gene: TRBJ2-7; CDR3 protein: CASRGQGESFYEQYF; CDR3 DNA: TGTGCCAGCAGGGGACAGGGTGAATCCTTCTACGAGCAGTACTTC
D gene: TRBD1; clone size: -; V gene: TRBV18; J gene: TRBJ1-1; CDR3 protein: CASSSMDRVRTEAFF; CDR3 DNA: TGTGCCAGCTCATCCATGGACAGGGTGCGGACTGAAGCTTTCTTT
D gene: TRBD1; clone size: -; V gene: TRBV7-6; J gene: TRBJ1-2; CDR3 protein: CASSLAQGTADPDDPGYTF; CDR3 DNA: TGTGCCAGCAGCTTAGCGCAGGGGACAGCGGACCCCGATGACCCCGGCTACACCTTC
D gene: -; clone size: -; V gene: TRBV11-2; J gene: TRBJ2-5; CDR3 protein: CASSLGGPDPKETQYF; CDR3 DNA: TGTGCCAGCAGCTTAGGGGGGCCTGACCCCAAAGAGACCCAGTACTTC
D gene: TRBD1; clone size: -; V gene: TRBV3-1/TRBV3-2; J gene: TRBJ2-7; CDR3 protein: CASSPFSGDREDEQYF; CDR3 DNA: TGTGCCAGCAGCCCATTCAGCGGGGACAGGGAGGACGAGCAGTACTTC
D gene: -; clone size: -; V gene: TRBV6-6; J gene: TRBJ1-3; CDR3 protein: CASSYSFGSSGNTIYF; CDR3 DNA: TGTGCCAGCAGTTACTCCTTTGGGAGCTCTGGAAACACCATATATTTT
D gene: -; clone size: once; V gene: TRBV5-4; J gene: TRBJ2-5; CDR3 protein: CASIVHTGLQETQYF; CDR3 DNA: TGTGCCAGCATAGTTCATACAGGCCTCCAAGAGACCCAGTACTTC
D gene: -; clone size: many; V gene: TRBV5-1; J gene: TRBJ1-5; CDR3 protein: CASSLGAEENQPQHF; CDR3 DNA: TGCGCCAGCAGCTTGGGGGCGGAGGAAAATCAGCCCCAGCATTTT
D gene: -; clone size: few; V gene: TRBV27; J gene: TRBJ1-5; CDR3 protein: CASSLRTNSNQPQHF; CDR3 DNA: TGTGCCAGCAGTTTAAGGACAAATAGCAATCAGCCCCAGCATTTT
D gene: TRBD1; clone size: -; V gene: TRBV15; J gene: TRBJ1-1; CDR3 protein: CATSKRQGGTEAFF; CDR3 DNA: TGTGCCACCAGCAAGAGACAGGGAGGAACTGAAGCTTTCTTT
D gene: TRBD1; clone size: -; V gene: TRBV6-4; J gene: TRBJ2-2; CDR3 protein: CASSAQGALLANTGELFF; CDR3 DNA: TGTGCCAGCAGTGCACAGGGGGCTTTACTCGCGAACACCGGGGAGCTGTTTTTT
D gene: -; clone size: -; V gene: TRBV4-1; J gene: TRBJ2-5; CDR3 protein: CASSGVYGETQYF; CDR3 DNA: TGCGCCAGCTCAGGGGTTTACGGGGAGACCCAGTACTTC
D gene: TRBD2; clone size: -; V gene: TRBV7-2; J gene: TRBJ2-1; CDR3 protein: CASSQQVWLAGYNEQFF; CDR3 DNA: TGTGCCAGCAGCCAGCAGGTATGGTTAGCGGGCTACAATGAGCAGTTCTTC
D gene: TRBD2; clone size: many; V gene: TRBV27; J gene: TRBJ2-1; CDR3 protein: CASSGSAGGTWDEQFF; CDR3 DNA: TGTGCCAGCAGTGGGTCTGCGGGGGGCACCTGGGATGAGCAGTTCTTC
D gene: -; clone size: -; V gene: TRBV2; J gene: TRBJ1-3; CDR3 protein: CASSVQGGGNTIYF; CDR3 DNA: TGTGCCAGCAGTGTACAGGGAGGGGGAAACACCATATATTTT
D gene: -; clone size: -; V gene: TRBV25-1; J gene: TRBJ2-1; CDR3 protein: CASSEHSPLYNEQFF; CDR3 DNA: TGTGCCAGCAGTGAGCATTCCCCACTTTACAATGAGCAGTTCTTC
D gene: -; clone size: -; V gene: TRBV29-1; J gene: TRBJ2-7; CDR3 protein: CSVVTDSYEQYF; CDR3 DNA: TGCAGCGTTGTCACAGACTCCTACGAGCAGTACTTC
D gene: -; clone size: -; V gene: TRBV6-1; J gene: TRBJ2-1; CDR3 protein: CASSQGLWRGRGEQFF; CDR3 DNA: TGTGCCAGCAGTCAAGGACTGTGGCGGGGCAGAGGGGAGCAGTTCTTC
D gene: TRBD1; clone size: -; V gene: TRBV4-1; J gene: TRBJ1-4; CDR3 protein: CASSQDLRTGAEKLFF; CDR3 DNA: TGCGCCAGCAGCCAAGATCTCCGGACAGGGGCCGAAAAACTGTTTTTT
D gene: TRBD2; clone size: -; V gene: TRBV2; J gene: TRBJ2-2; CDR3 protein: CASGRGRLDGELFF; CDR3 DNA: TGTGCCAGCGGGCGGGGGAGGTTGGACGGGGAGCTGTTTTTT
D gene: -; clone size: -; V gene: TRBV4-2; J gene: TRBJ1-4; CDR3 protein: CASRLIRRGVSEKLFF; CDR3 DNA: TGTGCCAGCAGGCTCATCCGCCGGGGAGTAAGTGAAAAACTGTTTTTT
D gene: -; clone size: once; V gene: TRBV20-1; J gene: TRBJ1-2; CDR3 protein: CSARDRGSYTF; CDR3 DNA: TGCAGTGCTAGAGATCGGGGTAGCTACACCTTC
D gene: TRBD1; clone size: -; V gene: TRBV5-1; J gene: TRBJ1-1; CDR3 protein: CASSLGGQGVAFF; CDR3 DNA: TGCGCCAGCAGCTTGGGGGGACAGGGTGTTGCTTTCTTT
D gene: -; clone size: -; V gene: TRBV25-1; J gene: TRBJ2-5; CDR3 protein: CASSDSGEEGIGLETQYF; CDR3 DNA: TGTGCCAGCAGTGATTCGGGGGAAGAGGGGATAGGATTAGAGACCCAGTACTTC
D gene: -; clone size: -; V gene: TRBV2; J gene: TRBJ1-4; CDR3 protein: CASRIHAEKLFF; CDR3 DNA: TGTGCCAGCAGGATACACGCCGAAAAACTGTTTTTT
D gene: -; clone size: -; V gene: TRBV2; J gene: TRBJ1-6; CDR3 protein: CASRERGSPLHF; CDR3 DNA: TGTGCCAGCAGAGAACGGGGATCACCCCTCCACTTT
D gene: -; clone size: -; V gene: TRBV6-1; J gene: TRBJ2-7; CDR3 protein: CASSEAEQYF; CDR3 DNA: TGTGCCAGCAGTGAGGCCGAGCAGTACTTC
D gene: -; clone size: -; V gene: TRBV3-1/TRBV3-2; J gene: TRBJ2-7; CDR3 protein: CASSPSGNSGEQYF; CDR3 DNA: TGTGCCAGCAGCCCCTCCGGGAATTCGGGCGAGCAGTACTTC
D gene: -; clone size: once; V gene: TRBV28; J gene: TRBJ1-5; CDR3 protein: CASSYPGSNQPQHF; CDR3 DNA: TGTGCCAGCAGTTACCCGGGATCCAATCAGCCCCAGCATTTT
D gene: TRBD1; clone size: -; V gene: TRBV19; J gene: TRBJ2-3; CDR3 protein: CASSIEWDRGLDTQYF; CDR3 DNA: TGTGCCAGTAGTATAGAGTGGGACAGGGGTCTAGATACGCAGTATTTT
D gene: -; clone size: many; V gene: TRBV4-1; J gene: TRBJ2-7; CDR3 protein: CASSQGGAGEYEQYF; CDR3 DNA: TGCGCCAGCAGCCAAGGGGGGGCGGGGGAATACGAGCAGTACTTC
D gene: -; clone size: -; V gene: TRBV28; J gene: TRBJ2-7; CDR3 protein: CASSPRTRTYEQYF; CDR3 DNA: TGTGCCAGCAGTCCTCGGACACGAACCTACGAGCAGTACTTC